This T cell receptor (beta chain) was profiled in a study of beta chain features in type 1 diabetes. cDNA synthesis used the whole RNA isolate, giving expressed TCRB sequences. This table comes from immunoSEQ multiplex PCR, and its TCRdb copy is limited to in-frame clones, with some not included. The table lists about 360,000 clones, 10% to 15% of them singletons. This CDR3 has 18 amino acids. Germline lookup yields CDR1 MDHEN and CDR2 SYDVKM. The V segment lost 2 bases and the J segment 4 bases; nucleotides outside the gene matches: 12. Comments on this clone: The antigen is unknown.

Overall study findings and caveats: Shorter TCRB CDR3s, moderately but significantly so, marked every one of the four CD4+ subsets in Type 1 diabetes patients. Within the patient group, naive, central memory and Treg TCRB repertoires appeared more similar to each other than within healthy donors.

The sequencing input was naive CD4+ T cells from blood. This TCR came from a man aged 18 to 29 in good health. The rearrangement uses TRBV28 and TRBJ2-2, with 8 bases fitting TRBD2. The chain's CDR3 is CASSLAGAGGVGTGELFF. CDR3 DNA sequence: TGTGCCAGCAGTTTAGCGGGTGCGGGAGGTGTGGGCACCGGGGAGCTGTTTTTT.